A selection of T cell receptor beta chains follows, all from one sample in a study of cytomegalovirus exposure and HLA in healthy donors. Sequencing was performed with immunoSEQ multiplex PCR; in TCRdb, only in-frame clones are kept and a portion is missing. The data hold 40,000 to 55,000 clones, with over 60% observed a single time. What was sequenced was PBMCs. These receptors all come from a woman under 40 in good health and CMV-seronegative. Both conserved end residues are part of each CDR3. The order of the fields is V gene, D gene, clone size, J gene, CDR3 DNA, CDR3 protein. The D gene is left open where the match is weak. Size tells how often a clone was seen (once, few, many) or the class of an expanded clone, and some rows leave it out.

v_gene: TRBV2; d_gene: -; abundance: -; j_gene: TRBJ2-1; CDR3nt: TGTGCCAGCAGTGCCTCAAAGCGCAATGAGCAGTTCTTC; CDR3aa: CASSASKRNEQFF
v_gene: TRBV6-1; d_gene: -; abundance: -; j_gene: TRBJ1-6; CDR3nt: TGTGCCAGCAGTGAATTGACGGACTCTAATTCACCCCTCCACTTT; CDR3aa: CASSELTDSNSPLHF
v_gene: TRBV18; d_gene: TRBD2; abundance: -; j_gene: TRBJ2-1; CDR3nt: TGTGCCAGCTCACCACTCCTAGCGGGAGCTGAGCAGTTCTTC; CDR3aa: CASSPLLAGAEQFF
v_gene: TRBV7-2; d_gene: -; abundance: -; j_gene: TRBJ2-5; CDR3nt: TGTGCCAGCAGCACGGAAGCGGTGGGATGGGAGACCCAGTACTTC; CDR3aa: CASSTEAVGWETQYF
v_gene: TRBV28; d_gene: TRBD2; abundance: -; j_gene: TRBJ2-1; CDR3nt: TGTGCCAGCACCCTTCTAGCGGGAGGGCTTCGCAATGAGCAGTTCTTC; CDR3aa: CASTLLAGGLRNEQFF
v_gene: TRBV29-1; d_gene: TRBD2; abundance: -; j_gene: TRBJ2-1; CDR3nt: TGCAGCGTCGGGACTAGCGCTGGCAATGAGCAGTTCTTC; CDR3aa: CSVGTSAGNEQFF
v_gene: TRBV9; d_gene: TRBD2; abundance: once; j_gene: TRBJ2-7; CDR3nt: TGTGCCAGCAGCGAGGGGCCCGGGACTAGCAGCGAGCAGTACTTC; CDR3aa: CASSEGPGTSSEQYF
v_gene: TRBV7-9; d_gene: -; abundance: -; j_gene: TRBJ2-2; CDR3nt: TGTGCCAGCAGCCGCGAGCCCACCGGGGAGCTGTTTTTT; CDR3aa: CASSREPTGELFF
v_gene: TRBV5-1; d_gene: -; abundance: -; j_gene: TRBJ2-5; CDR3nt: TGCGCCAGCAGCGCGGATGGCGGGGAAGAGACCCAGTACTTC; CDR3aa: CASSADGGEETQYF
v_gene: TRBV11-2; d_gene: TRBD2; abundance: -; j_gene: TRBJ2-5; CDR3nt: TGTGCCAGCAGCTTAGAGGGGGGGTCGGAGACCCAGTACTTC; CDR3aa: CASSLEGGSETQYF
v_gene: TRBV28; d_gene: -; abundance: -; j_gene: TRBJ1-2; CDR3nt: TGTGCCAGCATCGACGGGAGGGGCTATGGCTACACCTTC; CDR3aa: CASIDGRGYGYTF
v_gene: TRBV11-3; d_gene: TRBD1; abundance: -; j_gene: TRBJ1-1; CDR3nt: TGTGCCAGCAGCTCGGGACAGGGGATGGTCACTGAAGCTTTCTTT; CDR3aa: CASSSGQGMVTEAFF
v_gene: TRBV7-9; d_gene: -; abundance: -; j_gene: TRBJ1-1; CDR3nt: TGTGCCAGCAGCTTCTCCCCCGCTCTGGGCGCGAACACTGAAGCTTTCTTT; CDR3aa: CASSFSPALGANTEAFF
v_gene: TRBV5-1; d_gene: TRBD1; abundance: -; j_gene: TRBJ1-2; CDR3nt: TGCGCCAGCAGCTCGACCGACAGGGGTCGAGGCTACACCTTC; CDR3aa: CASSSTDRGRGYTF
v_gene: TRBV28; d_gene: TRBD2; abundance: -; j_gene: TRBJ2-1; CDR3nt: TGTGCCAGCAGGAACGCGGGAGCGGGACCGGAGCAGTTCTTC; CDR3aa: CASRNAGAGPEQFF
v_gene: TRBV5-1; d_gene: -; abundance: -; j_gene: TRBJ1-6; CDR3nt: TGCGCCAGCAGCTTGGCGACGGGGTATAATTCACCCCTCCACTTT; CDR3aa: CASSLATGYNSPLHF
v_gene: TRBV14; d_gene: -; abundance: -; j_gene: TRBJ1-1; CDR3nt: TGTGCCAGCAGCCGCACAGGAGATCTGAACACTGAAGCTTTCTTT; CDR3aa: CASSRTGDLNTEAFF
v_gene: TRBV7-2; d_gene: -; abundance: -; j_gene: TRBJ2-5; CDR3nt: TGTGCCAGCAGCTTAAGTCAAGAGGTAGAGACCCAGTACTTC; CDR3aa: CASSLSQEVETQYF
v_gene: TRBV18; d_gene: -; abundance: -; j_gene: TRBJ2-1; CDR3nt: TGTGCCAGCTCATCGGGTACCGGTTGGGTTGAGCAGTTCTTC; CDR3aa: CASSSGTGWVEQFF
v_gene: TRBV28; d_gene: TRBD1; abundance: -; j_gene: TRBJ1-2; CDR3nt: TGTGCCAGCCAGGGGGCCCACTTCTATGGCTACACCTTC; CDR3aa: CASQGAHFYGYTF
v_gene: TRBV6-5; d_gene: -; abundance: -; j_gene: TRBJ1-5; CDR3nt: TGTGCCAGCAGCTACAGGGAGGGCAATCAGCCCCAGCATTTT; CDR3aa: CASSYREGNQPQHF
v_gene: TRBV4-2; d_gene: TRBD2; abundance: -; j_gene: TRBJ2-1; CDR3nt: TGTGCCAGCAGCCAAGAATCTCGGCTAGCGGTCGATGAGCAGTTCTTC; CDR3aa: CASSQESRLAVDEQFF
v_gene: TRBV10-1; d_gene: -; abundance: once; j_gene: TRBJ1-1; CDR3nt: TGCGCCAGCAGTGAGTCGAGTGGGGCGGCGACTGAAGCTTTCTTT; CDR3aa: CASSESSGAATEAFF
v_gene: TRBV28; d_gene: TRBD1; abundance: -; j_gene: TRBJ1-1; CDR3nt: TGTGCCAGCAGAGGACAGGAGAACACTGAAGCTTTCTTT; CDR3aa: CASRGQENTEAFF
v_gene: TRBV6-4; d_gene: -; abundance: -; j_gene: TRBJ1-1; CDR3nt: TGTGCCAGCAGGGTAATGGAGGGGAATAATGAAGCTTTCTTT; CDR3aa: CASRVMEGNNEAFF
v_gene: TRBV6-5; d_gene: -; abundance: -; j_gene: TRBJ2-3; CDR3nt: TGTGCCAGCACCTCCCAGGGGACGAGGGGTGATACGCAGTATTTT; CDR3aa: CASTSQGTRGDTQYF
v_gene: TRBV7-9; d_gene: -; abundance: medium-sized; j_gene: TRBJ1-4; CDR3nt: TGTGCCAGCGCAGACAGTAATCTTGAAAAACTGTTTTTT; CDR3aa: CASADSNLEKLFF
v_gene: TRBV7-2; d_gene: -; abundance: -; j_gene: TRBJ2-7; CDR3nt: TGTGCCAGCAGCTTAGTCCCTGAGATCCACGAGCAGTACTTC; CDR3aa: CASSLVPEIHEQYF
v_gene: TRBV5-6; d_gene: -; abundance: -; j_gene: TRBJ1-4; CDR3nt: TGTGCCAGCAGCTTGTCCCTTGCAGGACAAGCACTAAAACTGTTTTTT; CDR3aa: CASSLSLAGQALKLFF
v_gene: TRBV19; d_gene: -; abundance: few; j_gene: TRBJ2-5; CDR3nt: TGTGCCAGTAGTATGTCGGGAGTGGAGACCCAGTACTTC; CDR3aa: CASSMSGVETQYF
v_gene: TRBV6-1; d_gene: -; abundance: many; j_gene: TRBJ1-1; CDR3nt: TGTGCCAGCAGTCAGGGTCTCGAGAACACTGAAGCTTTCTTT; CDR3aa: CASSQGLENTEAFF
v_gene: TRBV5-1; d_gene: TRBD2; abundance: -; j_gene: TRBJ2-5; CDR3nt: TGCGCCAGCAGCTTGGGTACGCGGGAGCAAGAGACCCAGTACTTC; CDR3aa: CASSLGTREQETQYF
v_gene: TRBV18; d_gene: -; abundance: -; j_gene: TRBJ2-1; CDR3nt: TGTGCCAGCTCACCAACGGGAGAAGAGCAGTTCTTC; CDR3aa: CASSPTGEEQFF
v_gene: TRBV29-1; d_gene: -; abundance: -; j_gene: TRBJ2-3; CDR3nt: TGCAGCGCCGCCCGGCGGCTCACAGATACGCAGTATTTT; CDR3aa: CSAARRLTDTQYF
v_gene: TRBV6-4; d_gene: -; abundance: -; j_gene: TRBJ2-2; CDR3nt: TGTGCCAGCAGGCAGGGGAGGGGCACCGGGGAGCTGTTTTTT; CDR3aa: CASRQGRGTGELFF
v_gene: TRBV6-1; d_gene: TRBD2; abundance: -; j_gene: TRBJ2-4; CDR3nt: TGTGCCAGCAGTGATCAAGCGGGGGGGGACATTCAGTACTTC; CDR3aa: CASSDQAGGDIQYF
v_gene: TRBV2; d_gene: -; abundance: once; j_gene: TRBJ2-1; CDR3nt: TGTGCCAGCAGTGATGACTGGAGCTCCTACAATGAGCAGTTCTTC; CDR3aa: CASSDDWSSYNEQFF
v_gene: TRBV7-2; d_gene: -; abundance: -; j_gene: TRBJ2-1; CDR3nt: TGTGCCAGCAGCTTCGACTGGGGGCTTATTGAGCAGTTCTTC; CDR3aa: CASSFDWGLIEQFF
v_gene: TRBV15; d_gene: -; abundance: -; j_gene: TRBJ2-7; CDR3nt: TGTGCCACCAGCAGAGATCGGTACGAGCAGTACTTC; CDR3aa: CATSRDRYEQYF
v_gene: TRBV30; d_gene: TRBD1; abundance: -; j_gene: TRBJ2-5; CDR3nt: TGTGCCTGGAGAAATACAGGGGGCGAGACCCAGTACTTC; CDR3aa: CAWRNTGGETQYF
v_gene: TRBV5-1; d_gene: TRBD2; abundance: -; j_gene: TRBJ2-5; CDR3nt: TGCGCCAGCAGCTTGACTAGCGGGAGGGCTTATGAGACCCAGTACTTC; CDR3aa: CASSLTSGRAYETQYF
v_gene: TRBV5-1; d_gene: -; abundance: few; j_gene: TRBJ1-1; CDR3nt: TGCGCCAGTGGACGCAGGGACACTGAAGCTTTCTTT; CDR3aa: CASGRRDTEAFF
v_gene: TRBV5-1; d_gene: -; abundance: -; j_gene: TRBJ2-3; CDR3nt: TGCGCCAGCAGCTTACCGGGGGGCAGTACTAGCACAGATACGCAGTATTTT; CDR3aa: CASSLPGGSTSTDTQYF
v_gene: TRBV6-5; d_gene: TRBD1; abundance: -; j_gene: TRBJ2-5; CDR3nt: TGTGCCAGCAGCCCTGACAGGGTGGTGACCCAGTACTTC; CDR3aa: CASSPDRVVTQYF
v_gene: TRBV15; d_gene: -; abundance: -; j_gene: TRBJ2-3; CDR3nt: TGTGCCACGACTGTTGCGGGTGCAGATACGCAGTATTTT; CDR3aa: CATTVAGADTQYF
v_gene: TRBV29-1; d_gene: -; abundance: -; j_gene: TRBJ2-1; CDR3nt: TGCAGCTTGGGACTCGGTGGATACAATGAGCAGTTCTTC; CDR3aa: CSLGLGGYNEQFF
v_gene: TRBV28; d_gene: TRBD1; abundance: -; j_gene: TRBJ2-7; CDR3nt: TGTGCCAGCAGTCCAGGGACAGGGCGGCGGGCCGAGCAGTACTTC; CDR3aa: CASSPGTGRRAEQYF
v_gene: TRBV30; d_gene: TRBD1; abundance: -; j_gene: TRBJ1-4; CDR3nt: TGTGCCTGGAACCCCGGGACAGTCGATAATGAAAAACTGTTTTTT; CDR3aa: CAWNPGTVDNEKLFF
v_gene: TRBV4-1; d_gene: -; abundance: once; j_gene: TRBJ1-1; CDR3nt: TGCGCCAGCAGCCAAGAGGGGGGGAATTCAATCGTACACACTGAAGCTTTCTTT; CDR3aa: CASSQEGGNSIVHTEAFF
v_gene: TRBV5-1; d_gene: -; abundance: -; j_gene: TRBJ1-1; CDR3nt: TGCGCCAGCAGTCCGTGGGAGGGGAACACTGAAGCTTTCTTT; CDR3aa: CASSPWEGNTEAFF
v_gene: TRBV30; d_gene: TRBD1; abundance: -; j_gene: TRBJ1-5; CDR3nt: TGTGCCTGGAGTGTACGAACAGGGGATCAGCCCCAGCATTTT; CDR3aa: CAWSVRTGDQPQHF
v_gene: TRBV23-1; d_gene: -; abundance: few; j_gene: TRBJ1-3; CDR3nt: TGCGCCAGCAGTCAATTCGCGACAGCTTCCTCTGGAAACACCATATATTTT; CDR3aa: CASSQFATASSGNTIYF
v_gene: TRBV4-2; d_gene: TRBD2; abundance: -; j_gene: TRBJ2-7; CDR3nt: TGTGCCAGCAGCCAAGATGCTAGCGGCAGCTACGAGCAGTACTTC; CDR3aa: CASSQDASGSYEQYF